Reported below is one TCR beta chain. What it binds is not known. This sample is part of a study of pediatric ulcerative colitis. TCRdb keeps only in-frame clones here, not all; method: immunoSEQ multiplex PCR. The data contain tens of thousands of clones, roughly 85% of them seen just once; the ten biggest clones take up roughly 23%. The V gene's germline CDR1 is SGHNT and CDR2 YENEEA. V lost 5 bases and J lost 2; bases outside the gene matches: 13. This CDR3 contains 17 residues. Findings of the study overall: Compared with controls, ulcerative colitis showed greater blood-rectum clone sharing.

The chain employs TRBV11-3 and TRBJ2-7; 9 bases fit TRBD1. The sequence derives from a girl aged 5-17 years with moderate ulcerative colitis. The sample taken for sequencing was blood. The CDR3 loop is CASSRGQGTGIPYEQYF. The CDR3 DNA follows: TGTGCCAGCAGCCGCGGGCAAGGGACAGGGATACCCTACGAGCAGTACTTC.